This entry features one T cell receptor beta chain sequence. CDR3 length equals 14 residues. CDR1 is WSHSY, CDR2 SAAADI, per germline. Trimming took 6 bases from V and 3 from J, leaving 15 bases between them. The data are from a study of Graves' ophthalmopathy and Graves' hyperthyroidism. From RNA, the CDR3 regions of TCR beta chains were amplified and sequenced. HTBI primers served in a first-round RT-PCR, which a second-round multiplex PCR followed. TCRdb recomputed calls from the multiplex PCR reads with MiXCR, one row per CDR3 protein. The table includes roughly 700,000 distinct CDR3 sequences, approximately 40% detected once.

The sample consisted of peripheral blood. This receptor was identified in an adult man with Graves' ophthalmopathy. The chain recombines TRBV10-2 with TRBJ2-7, with D perhaps TRBD2 (5 bases). CDR3 loop: CASSPGSGDYEQYF. CDR3 bases: TGCGCCAGCAGCCCGGGGAGCGGAGACTACGAGCAGTACTTC.